The present T cell receptor (beta chain) was sequenced within a study of blood T cell repertoires in COVID-19. The junction had 3 bases not matched to a gene; V was cut back by 4 bases and J by 1 base. This CDR3 comprises 14 residues. The germline gives CDR1 MNHNY, CDR2 SVGAGI (reference sequence). In this sample, this clone turned up a few times. Here immunoSEQ multiplex PCR was the method, and the copy in TCRdb shows in-frame clones only, minus some. Here the sample spans about 140,000 clones, less than 85% being singletons. V and J are TRBV6-6 and TRBJ1-1; 7 bases match TRBD1. The sequence was collected from a human donor in a cohort sampled during active COVID-19. What was sequenced was peripheral blood. CDR3 sequence (DNA): TGTGCCAGCAGTTCAGGGGGACCGAACACTGAAGCTTTCTTT. It translates to CASSSGGPNTEAFF.